This TCR beta chain emerged from a study of T cells in Graves' hyperthyroidism and ophthalmopathy. The overall study: The initial diagnosis was the point when peripheral blood was collected, ahead of any treatment. Study-level findings and limits: A model of 13 V-J features distinguished ophthalmopathy from stable hyperthyroidism.

Orbital computed tomography, thyroid ultrasound, serum thyroxine and TRAb, and clinical symptoms together informed the diagnoses. The germline CDR1 and CDR2 sequences are MDHEN and SYDVKM. The CDR3 runs 12 residues. The germline V and J ends were trimmed by 5 bases and 7 bases, with 11 bases remaining between them. Amplified TCR beta CDR3 regions derived from RNA transcripts. TCR CDR3 underwent first-round RT-PCR with the HTBI primer set. Each CDR3 protein gets one entry after TCRdb re-called the multiplex PCR reads with MiXCR. The sample contains about 600,000 distinct CDR3 sequences, approximately 15% of which appear only once. This clonotype was picked up many times. What it recognizes is unknown.

Sequences were obtained from blood. J is TRBJ1-2 and V is TRBV28; unclear D gene. The clonotype comes from a woman in her thirties or forties with Graves' ophthalmopathy. The CDR3 region has the DNA TGTGCCAGCAGTCCCCGGCGGGGTGGCTACACCTTC. This sequence encodes CASSPRRGGYTF.